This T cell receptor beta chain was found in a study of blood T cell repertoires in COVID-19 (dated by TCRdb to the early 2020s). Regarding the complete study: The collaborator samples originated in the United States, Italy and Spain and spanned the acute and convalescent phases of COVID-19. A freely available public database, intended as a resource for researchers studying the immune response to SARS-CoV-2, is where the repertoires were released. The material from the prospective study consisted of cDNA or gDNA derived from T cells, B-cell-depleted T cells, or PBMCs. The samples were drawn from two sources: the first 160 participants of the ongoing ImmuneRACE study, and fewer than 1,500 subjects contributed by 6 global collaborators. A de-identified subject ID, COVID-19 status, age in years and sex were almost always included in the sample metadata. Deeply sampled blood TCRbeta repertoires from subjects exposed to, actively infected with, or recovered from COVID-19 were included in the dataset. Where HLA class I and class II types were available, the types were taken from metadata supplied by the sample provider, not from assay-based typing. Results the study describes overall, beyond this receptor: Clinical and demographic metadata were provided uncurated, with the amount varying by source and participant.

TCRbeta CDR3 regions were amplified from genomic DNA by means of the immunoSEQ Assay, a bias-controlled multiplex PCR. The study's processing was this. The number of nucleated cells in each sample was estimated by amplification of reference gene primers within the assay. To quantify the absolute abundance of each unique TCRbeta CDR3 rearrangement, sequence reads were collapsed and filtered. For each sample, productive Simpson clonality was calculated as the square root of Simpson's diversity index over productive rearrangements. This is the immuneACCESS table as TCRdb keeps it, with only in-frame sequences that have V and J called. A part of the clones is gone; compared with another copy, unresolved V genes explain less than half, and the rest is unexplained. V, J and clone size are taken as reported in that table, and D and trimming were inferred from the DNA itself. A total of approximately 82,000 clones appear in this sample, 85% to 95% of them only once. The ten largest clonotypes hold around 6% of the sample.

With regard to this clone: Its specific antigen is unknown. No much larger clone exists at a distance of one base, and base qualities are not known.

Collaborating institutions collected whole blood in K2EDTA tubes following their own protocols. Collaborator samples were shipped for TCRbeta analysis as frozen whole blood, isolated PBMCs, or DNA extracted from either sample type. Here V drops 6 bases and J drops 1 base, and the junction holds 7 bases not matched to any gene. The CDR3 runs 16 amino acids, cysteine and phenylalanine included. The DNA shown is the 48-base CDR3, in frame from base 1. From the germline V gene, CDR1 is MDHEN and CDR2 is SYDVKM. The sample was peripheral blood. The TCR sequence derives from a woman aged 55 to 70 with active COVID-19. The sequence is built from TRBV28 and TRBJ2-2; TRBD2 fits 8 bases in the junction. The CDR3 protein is CASRRRAGGNTGELFF. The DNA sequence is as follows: TGTGCCAGCAGGCGGCGGGCGGGAGGGAACACCGGGGAGCTGTTTTTT.